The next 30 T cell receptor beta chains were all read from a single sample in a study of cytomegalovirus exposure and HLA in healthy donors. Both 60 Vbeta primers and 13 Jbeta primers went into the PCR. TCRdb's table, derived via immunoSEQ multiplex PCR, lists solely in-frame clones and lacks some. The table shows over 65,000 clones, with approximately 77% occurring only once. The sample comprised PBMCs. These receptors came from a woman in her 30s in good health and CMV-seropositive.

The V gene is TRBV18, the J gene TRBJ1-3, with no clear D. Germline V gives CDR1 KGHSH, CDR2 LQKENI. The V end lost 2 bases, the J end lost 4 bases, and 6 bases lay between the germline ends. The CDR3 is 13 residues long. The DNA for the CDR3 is TGTGCCAGCTCACCAGCGGCAGGAAACACCATATATTTT. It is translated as CASSPAAGNTIYF.

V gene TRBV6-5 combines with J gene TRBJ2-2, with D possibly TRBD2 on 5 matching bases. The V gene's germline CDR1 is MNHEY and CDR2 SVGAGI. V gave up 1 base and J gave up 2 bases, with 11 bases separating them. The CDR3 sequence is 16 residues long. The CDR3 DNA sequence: TGTGCCAGCAGTTACTATCGCGGGCCAAACACCGGGGAGCTGTTTTTT. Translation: CASSYYRGPNTGELFF.

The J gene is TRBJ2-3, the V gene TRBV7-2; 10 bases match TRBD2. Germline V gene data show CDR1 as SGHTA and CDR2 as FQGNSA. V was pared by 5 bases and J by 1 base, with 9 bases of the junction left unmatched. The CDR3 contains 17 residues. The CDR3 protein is CASSPRALAGGTDTQYF. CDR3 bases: TGTGCCAGCAGCCCACGGGCCCTAGCGGGAGGCACAGATACGCAGTATTTT.

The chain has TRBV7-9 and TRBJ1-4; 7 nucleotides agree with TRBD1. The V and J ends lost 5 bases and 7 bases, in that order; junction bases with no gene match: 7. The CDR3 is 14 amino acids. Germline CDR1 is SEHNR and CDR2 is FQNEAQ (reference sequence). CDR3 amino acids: CASSPRQGLEKLFF. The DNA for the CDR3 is TGTGCCAGCAGCCCTCGACAGGGTCTTGAAAAACTGTTTTTT.

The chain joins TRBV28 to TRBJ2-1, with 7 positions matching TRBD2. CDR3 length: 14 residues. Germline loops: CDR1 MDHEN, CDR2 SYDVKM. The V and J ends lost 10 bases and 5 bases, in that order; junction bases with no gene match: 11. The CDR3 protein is CAIFSSGRNNEQFF. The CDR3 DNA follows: TGTGCCATCTTCAGTAGCGGGCGAAACAATGAGCAGTTCTTC.

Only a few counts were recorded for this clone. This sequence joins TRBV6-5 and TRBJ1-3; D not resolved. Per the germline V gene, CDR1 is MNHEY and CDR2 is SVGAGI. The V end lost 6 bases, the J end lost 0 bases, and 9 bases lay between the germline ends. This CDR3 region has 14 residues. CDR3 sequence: CASRSFHSGNTIYF. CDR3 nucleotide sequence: TGTGCCAGCAGGTCATTTCACTCTGGAAACACCATATATTTT.

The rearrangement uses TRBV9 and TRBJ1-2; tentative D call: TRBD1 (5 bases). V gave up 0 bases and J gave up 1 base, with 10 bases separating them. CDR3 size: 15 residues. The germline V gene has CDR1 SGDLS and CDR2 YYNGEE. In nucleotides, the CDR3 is TGTGCCAGCAGCGTAGAGGGGCGCGGTAACTATGGCTACACCTTC. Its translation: CASSVEGRGNYGYTF.

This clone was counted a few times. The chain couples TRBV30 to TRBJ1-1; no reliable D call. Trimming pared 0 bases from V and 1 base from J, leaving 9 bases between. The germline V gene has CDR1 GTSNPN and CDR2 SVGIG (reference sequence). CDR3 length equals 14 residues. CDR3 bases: TGTGCCTGGAGTGTACTCCCGGGGAACACTGAAGCTTTCTTT. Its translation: CAWSVLPGNTEAFF.

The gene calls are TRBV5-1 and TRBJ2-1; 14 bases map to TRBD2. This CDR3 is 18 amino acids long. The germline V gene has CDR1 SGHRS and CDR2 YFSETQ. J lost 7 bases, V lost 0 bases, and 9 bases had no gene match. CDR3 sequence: CASSLGKWTSGRSNEQFF. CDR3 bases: TGCGCCAGCAGCTTGGGAAAGTGGACTAGCGGGAGGAGTAATGAGCAGTTCTTC.

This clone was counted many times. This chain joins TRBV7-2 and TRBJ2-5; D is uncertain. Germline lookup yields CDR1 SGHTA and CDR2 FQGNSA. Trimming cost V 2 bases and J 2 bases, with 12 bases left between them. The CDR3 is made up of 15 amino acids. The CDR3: CASSLSPQSQETQYF. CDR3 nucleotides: TGTGCCAGCAGCTTATCGCCTCAGTCTCAAGAGACCCAGTACTTC.

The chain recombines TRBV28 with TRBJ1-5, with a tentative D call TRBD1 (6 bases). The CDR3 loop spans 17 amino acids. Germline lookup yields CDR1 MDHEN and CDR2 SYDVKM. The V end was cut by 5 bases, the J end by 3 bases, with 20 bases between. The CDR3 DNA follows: TGTGCCAGCAGTCGGTGGCAGGGGCGATTTATCAATCAGCCCCAGCATTTT. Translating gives CASSRWQGRFINQPQHF.

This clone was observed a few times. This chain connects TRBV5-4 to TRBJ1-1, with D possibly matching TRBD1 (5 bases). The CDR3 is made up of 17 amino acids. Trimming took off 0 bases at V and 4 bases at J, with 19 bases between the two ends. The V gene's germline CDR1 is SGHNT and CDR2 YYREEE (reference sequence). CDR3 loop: CASSLEGPRGVGTEAFF. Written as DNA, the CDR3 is TGTGCCAGCAGCTTGGAGGGGCCTAGGGGTGTTGGCACTGAAGCTTTCTTT. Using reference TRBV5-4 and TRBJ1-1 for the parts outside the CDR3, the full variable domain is ETGVTQSPTHLIKTRGQQVTLRCSSQSGHNTVSWYQQALGQGPQFIFQYYREEENGRGNFPPRFSGLQFPNYSSELNVNALELDDSALYLCASSLEGPRGVGTEAFFGQGTRLTVV.

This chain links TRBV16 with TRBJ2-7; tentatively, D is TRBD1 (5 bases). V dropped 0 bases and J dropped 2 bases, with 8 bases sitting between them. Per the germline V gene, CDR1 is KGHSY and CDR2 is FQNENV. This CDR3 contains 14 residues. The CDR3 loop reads CASSQSGRAYEQYF. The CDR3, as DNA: TGTGCCAGCAGCCAATCCGGCAGGGCCTACGAGCAGTACTTC.

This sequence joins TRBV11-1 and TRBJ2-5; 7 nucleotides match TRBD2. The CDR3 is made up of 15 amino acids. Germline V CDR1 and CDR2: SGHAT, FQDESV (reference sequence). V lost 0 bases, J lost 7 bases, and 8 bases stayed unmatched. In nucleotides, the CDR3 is TGTGCCAGCAGCTTAGCGGGAGGGCCTATGGGGACCCAGTACTTC. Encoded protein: CASSLAGGPMGTQYF.

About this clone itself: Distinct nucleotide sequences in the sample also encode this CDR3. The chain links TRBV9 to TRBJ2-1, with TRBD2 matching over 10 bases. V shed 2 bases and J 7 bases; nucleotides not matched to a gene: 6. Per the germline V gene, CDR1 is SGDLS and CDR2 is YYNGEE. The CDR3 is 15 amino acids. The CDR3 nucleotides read TGTGCCAGCAGCGTGAGCGGGAGGGCCGGGAATGAGCAGTTCTTC. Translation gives CASSVSGRAGNEQFF. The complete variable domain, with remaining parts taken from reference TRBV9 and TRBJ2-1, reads DSGVTQTPKHLITATGQRVTLRCSPRSGDLSVYWYQQSLDQGLQFLIQYYNGEERAKGNILERFSAQQFPDLHSELNLSSLELGDSALYFCASSVSGRAGNEQFFGPGTRLTVL.

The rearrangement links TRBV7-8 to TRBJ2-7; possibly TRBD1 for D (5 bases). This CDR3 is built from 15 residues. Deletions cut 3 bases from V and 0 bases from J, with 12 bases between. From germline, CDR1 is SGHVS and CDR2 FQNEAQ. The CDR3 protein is CASSLGPTSSYEQYF. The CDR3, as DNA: TGTGCCAGCAGCTTGGGGCCGACGAGCTCCTACGAGCAGTACTTC.

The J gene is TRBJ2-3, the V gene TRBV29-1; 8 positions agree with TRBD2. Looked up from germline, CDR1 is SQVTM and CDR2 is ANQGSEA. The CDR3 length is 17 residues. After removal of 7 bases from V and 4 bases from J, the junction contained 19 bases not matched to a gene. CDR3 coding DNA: TGCAGCGCGGGTGGGGGCCGAGCGGGAGTTGTGCCAGATACGCAGTATTTT. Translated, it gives CSAGGGRAGVVPDTQYF.

The DNA of the CDR3 is TGTGCCAGCAGCACCGATAGCGGGAGCCCCCTCGGGGAGCAGTACTTC. Translating gives CASSTDSGSPLGEQYF. J is TRBJ2-7 and V is TRBV7-2; 9 nucleotides agree with TRBD2. J gave up 7 bases and V 5 bases, and 15 bases lay outside the gene matches. The germline CDR1 and CDR2 sequences are SGHTA and FQGNSA. The CDR3 totals 16 residues.

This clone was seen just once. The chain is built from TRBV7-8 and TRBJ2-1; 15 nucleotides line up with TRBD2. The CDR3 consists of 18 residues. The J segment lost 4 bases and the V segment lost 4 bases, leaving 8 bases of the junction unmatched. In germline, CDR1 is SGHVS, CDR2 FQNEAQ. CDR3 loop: CASSSGLAGGLRYNEQFF. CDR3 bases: TGTGCCAGCAGCTCGGGACTAGCGGGAGGCCTGAGGTACAATGAGCAGTTCTTC.

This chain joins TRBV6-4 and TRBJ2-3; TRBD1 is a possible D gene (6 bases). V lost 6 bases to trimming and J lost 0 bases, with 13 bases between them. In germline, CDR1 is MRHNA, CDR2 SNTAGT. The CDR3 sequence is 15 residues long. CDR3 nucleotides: TGTGCCAGCAGGGGGACACGGGGAAGCACAGATACGCAGTATTTT. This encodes CASRGTRGSTDTQYF.

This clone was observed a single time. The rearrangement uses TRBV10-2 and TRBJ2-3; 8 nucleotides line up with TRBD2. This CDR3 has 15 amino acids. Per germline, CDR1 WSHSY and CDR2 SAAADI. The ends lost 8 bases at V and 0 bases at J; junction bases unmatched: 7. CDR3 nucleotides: TGCGCCAGCCAGGGACTAGTAGGAAGCACAGATACGCAGTATTTT. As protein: CASQGLVGSTDTQYF.

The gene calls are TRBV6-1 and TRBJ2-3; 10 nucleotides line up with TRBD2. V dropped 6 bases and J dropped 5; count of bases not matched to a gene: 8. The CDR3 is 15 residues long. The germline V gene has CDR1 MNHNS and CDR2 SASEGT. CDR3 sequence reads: CASSTLAGEGDTQYF. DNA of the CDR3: TGTGCCAGCAGCACCCTAGCGGGAGAAGGAGATACGCAGTATTTT.

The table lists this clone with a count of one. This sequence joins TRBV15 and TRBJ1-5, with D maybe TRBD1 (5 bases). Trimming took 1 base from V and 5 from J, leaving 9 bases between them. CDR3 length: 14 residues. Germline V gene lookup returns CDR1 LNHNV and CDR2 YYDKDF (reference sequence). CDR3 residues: CATSRGGSHQPQHF. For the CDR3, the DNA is TGTGCCACCAGCAGAGGGGGCAGTCATCAGCCCCAGCATTTT.

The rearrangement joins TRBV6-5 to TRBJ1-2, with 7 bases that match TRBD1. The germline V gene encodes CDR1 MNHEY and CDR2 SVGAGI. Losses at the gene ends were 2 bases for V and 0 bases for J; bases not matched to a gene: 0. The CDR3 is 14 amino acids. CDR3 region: CASSYQGANYGYTF. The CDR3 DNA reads TGTGCCAGCAGTTACCAGGGGGCTAACTATGGCTACACCTTC.

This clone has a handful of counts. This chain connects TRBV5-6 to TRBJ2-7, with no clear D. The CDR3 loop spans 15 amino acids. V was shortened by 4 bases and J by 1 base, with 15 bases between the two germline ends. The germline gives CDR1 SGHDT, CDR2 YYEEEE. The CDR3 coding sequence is TGTGCCAGCAGCCTAGGCGTGGCCCTTTCCTACGAGCAGTACTTC. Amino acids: CASSLGVALSYEQYF.

The CDR3 is CASSLQESGNTIYF. The CDR3 region has the DNA TGTGCCAGCAGCCTACAGGAGTCTGGAAACACCATATATTTT. The chain is built from TRBV11-3 and TRBJ1-3; D perhaps matches TRBD1 (5 bases). V was shortened by 5 bases and J by 1 base, with 9 bases between the two germline ends. This CDR3 has 14 amino acids. Germline assignment: CDR1 SGHNT and CDR2 YENEEA.

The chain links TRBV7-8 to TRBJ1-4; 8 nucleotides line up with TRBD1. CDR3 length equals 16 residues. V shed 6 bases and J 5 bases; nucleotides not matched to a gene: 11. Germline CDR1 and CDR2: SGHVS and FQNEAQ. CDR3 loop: CASREAGGWNNEKLFF. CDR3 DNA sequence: TGTGCCAGCAGAGAGGCAGGGGGCTGGAACAATGAAAAACTGTTTTTT. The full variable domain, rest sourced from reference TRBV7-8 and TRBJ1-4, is GAGVSQSPRYKVAKRGQDVALRCDPISGHVSLFWYQQALGQGPEFLTYFQNEAQLDKSGLPSDRFFAERPEGSVSTLKIQRTQQEDSAVYLCASREAGGWNNEKLFFGSGTQLSVL.

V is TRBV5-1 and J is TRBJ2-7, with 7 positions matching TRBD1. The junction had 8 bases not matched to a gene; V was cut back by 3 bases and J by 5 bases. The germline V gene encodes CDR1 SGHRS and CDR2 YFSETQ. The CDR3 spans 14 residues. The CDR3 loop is CASSSGQPPNEQYF. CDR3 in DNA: TGCGCCAGCAGCTCGGGACAGCCTCCCAACGAGCAGTACTTC. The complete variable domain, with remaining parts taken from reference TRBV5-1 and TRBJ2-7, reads KAGVTQTPRYLIKTRGQQVTLSCSPISGHRSVSWYQQTPGQGLQFLFEYFSETQRNKGNFPGRFSGRQFSNSRSEMNVSTLELGDSALYLCASSSGQPPNEQYFGPGTRLTVT.

The CDR3 DNA reads TGTGCCAGCAGTTCCACCGGGACAGCTAATGAAAAACTGTTTTTT. Translation: CASSSTGTANEKLFF. The genes are TRBV28 and TRBJ1-4, with 7 bases lining up with TRBD1. Germline CDR1 reads MDHEN; CDR2 reads SYDVKM. The junction had 5 bases not matched to a gene; V was cut back by 4 bases and J by 3 bases. The CDR3 extends over 15 amino acids.

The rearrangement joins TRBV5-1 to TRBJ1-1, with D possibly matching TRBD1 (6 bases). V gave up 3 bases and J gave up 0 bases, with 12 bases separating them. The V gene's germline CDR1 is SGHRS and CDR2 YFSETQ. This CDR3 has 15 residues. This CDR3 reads CASSWGGTMNTEAFF. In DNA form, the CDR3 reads TGCGCCAGCAGCTGGGGGGGGACAATGAACACTGAAGCTTTCTTT.